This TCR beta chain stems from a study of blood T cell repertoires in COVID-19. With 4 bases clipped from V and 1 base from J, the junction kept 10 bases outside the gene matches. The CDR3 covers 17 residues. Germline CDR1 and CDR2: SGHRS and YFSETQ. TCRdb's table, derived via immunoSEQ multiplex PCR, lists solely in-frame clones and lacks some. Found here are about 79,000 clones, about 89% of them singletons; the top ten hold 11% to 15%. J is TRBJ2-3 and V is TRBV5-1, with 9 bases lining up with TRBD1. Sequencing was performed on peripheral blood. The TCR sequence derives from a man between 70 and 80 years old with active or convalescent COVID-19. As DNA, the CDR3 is TGCGCCAGCAGCCTCATCACAGGGGGCTTACGCACAGATACGCAGTATTTT. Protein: CASSLITGGLRTDTQYF.